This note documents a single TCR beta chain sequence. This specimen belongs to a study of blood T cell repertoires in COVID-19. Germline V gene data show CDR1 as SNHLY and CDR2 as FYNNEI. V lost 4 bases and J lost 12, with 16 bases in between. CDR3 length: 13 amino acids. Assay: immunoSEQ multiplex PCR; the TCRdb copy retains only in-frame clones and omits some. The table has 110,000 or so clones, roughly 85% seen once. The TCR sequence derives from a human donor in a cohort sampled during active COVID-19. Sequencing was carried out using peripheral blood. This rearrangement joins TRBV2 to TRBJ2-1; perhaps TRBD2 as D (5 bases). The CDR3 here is CASSVSREQGQFF. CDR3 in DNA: TGTGCCAGCAGTGTTTCACGGGAACAAGGGCAGTTCTTC.